Included here is one T cell receptor beta chain sequence, with context. In the original analysis: Nucleated cell counts were estimated from reference gene primer amplification. Here immunoSEQ multiplex PCR was the method, and the copy in TCRdb shows in-frame clones only, minus some. V and J calls and clone size are given by that table; D and trimming were obtained from the DNA. The table records about 200,000 clones, 75% to 90% of them present only once. Germline values: CDR1 SGHRS, CDR2 YFSETQ. This CDR3 contains 15 residues. Trimming took off 0 bases at V and 2 bases at J, with 10 bases between the two ends. The entry originates in a study of blood T cell repertoires in COVID-19. The wider study: Specimens from acute and convalescent COVID-19 originated in the United States, Italy and Spain. The analysed material was cDNA or gDNA that came from T cells, B-cell-depleted T cells, or PBMCs.

The chain has TRBV5-1 and TRBJ2-3, with D perhaps matching TRBD2 (5 bases). The clonotype was recovered from a man aged 40-49 years with acute or convalescent COVID-19. Material: peripheral blood. The CDR3: CASSLDGDITDTQYF. CDR3 in DNA: TGCGCCAGCAGCTTGGACGGGGATATCACAGATACGCAGTATTTT.